This T cell receptor (beta chain) was identified in a study of T cells after yellow fever vaccination. Germline V lookup: CDR1 SGHRS, CDR2 YFSETQ. V gave up 2 bases and J gave up 4 bases, with 10 bases separating them. The CDR3 sequence is 14 residues long. General study findings and limits: Abundant clonotypes from the bulk population could get into FACS-sorted repertoires as contaminants. Clonotypes shared by both compartments, CD4 and CD8, made up a small share. Weaker overall, the secondary response nonetheless peaked faster (day 5 versus 15).

TCR cDNA was made by 5'RACE template switching, adding a universal primer site and UMIs. TCRdb itself ran the 5' RACE reads through MiXCR, one entry per CDR3 protein. Here the sample spans 300,000 to 400,000 distinct CDR3 sequences, around 13% being singletons. About this clonotype itself: Its antigen remains unidentified.

The J gene is TRBJ2-4, the V gene TRBV5-1, with D tentatively TRBD1 or TRBD2 (5 bases each). The source was CD4+ T cells sorted from PBMCs, collected 15 days after the yellow fever booster vaccination. The TCR comes from a man aged 18 to 29 who received the YFV17D yellow fever vaccine. The CDR3 here is CASSFSDSKNIQYF. The CDR3 nucleotides read TGCGCCAGCAGCTTTAGCGACAGTAAAAACATTCAGTACTTC.